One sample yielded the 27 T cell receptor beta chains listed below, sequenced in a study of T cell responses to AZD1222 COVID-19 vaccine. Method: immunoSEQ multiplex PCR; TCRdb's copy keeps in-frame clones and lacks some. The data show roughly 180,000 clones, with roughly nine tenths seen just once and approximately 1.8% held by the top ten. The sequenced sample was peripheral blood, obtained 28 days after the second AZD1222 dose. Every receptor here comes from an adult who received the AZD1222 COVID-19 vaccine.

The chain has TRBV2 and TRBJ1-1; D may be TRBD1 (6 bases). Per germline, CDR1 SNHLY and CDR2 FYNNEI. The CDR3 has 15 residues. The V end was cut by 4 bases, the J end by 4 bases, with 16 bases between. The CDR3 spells CASSVRGGHVTEAFF. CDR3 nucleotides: TGTGCCAGCAGTGTCCGGGGGGGCCACGTCACTGAAGCTTTCTTT.

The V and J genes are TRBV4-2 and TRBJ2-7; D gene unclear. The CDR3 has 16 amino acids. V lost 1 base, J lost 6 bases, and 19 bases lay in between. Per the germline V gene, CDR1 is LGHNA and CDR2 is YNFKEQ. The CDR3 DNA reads TGTGCCAGCAGCCAAGCCCCGACACTACCCCCTGTCGAGCAGTACTTC. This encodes CASSQAPTLPPVEQYF.

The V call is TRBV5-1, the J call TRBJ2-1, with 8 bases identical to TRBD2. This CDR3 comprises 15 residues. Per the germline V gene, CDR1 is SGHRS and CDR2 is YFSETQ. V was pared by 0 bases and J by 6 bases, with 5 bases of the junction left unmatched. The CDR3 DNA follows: TGCGCCAGCAGCTTGGAACTAGCGGCCCTCAATGAGCAGTTCTTC. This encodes CASSLELAALNEQFF.

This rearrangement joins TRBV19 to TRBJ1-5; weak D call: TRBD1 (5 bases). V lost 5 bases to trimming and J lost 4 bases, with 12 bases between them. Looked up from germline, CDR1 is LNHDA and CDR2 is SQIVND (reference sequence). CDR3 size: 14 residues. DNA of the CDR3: TGTGCCAGTAGTGTGCAGGGTAGGAATCAGCCCCAGCATTTT. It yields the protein CASSVQGRNQPQHF.

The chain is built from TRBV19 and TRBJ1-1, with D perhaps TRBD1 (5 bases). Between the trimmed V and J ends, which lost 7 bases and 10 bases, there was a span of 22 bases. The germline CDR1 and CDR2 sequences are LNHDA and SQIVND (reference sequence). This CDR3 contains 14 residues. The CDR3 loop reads CASTSAKIKGLAFF. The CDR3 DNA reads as TGTGCCAGTACCTCCGCAAAGATTAAGGGGTTAGCTTTCTTT.

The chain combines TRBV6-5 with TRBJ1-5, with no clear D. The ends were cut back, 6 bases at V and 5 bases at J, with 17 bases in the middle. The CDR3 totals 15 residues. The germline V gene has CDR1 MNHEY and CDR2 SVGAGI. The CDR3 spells CASSSIKHADQPQHF. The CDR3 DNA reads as TGTGCCAGCAGCTCAATAAAACATGCGGATCAGCCCCAGCATTTT.

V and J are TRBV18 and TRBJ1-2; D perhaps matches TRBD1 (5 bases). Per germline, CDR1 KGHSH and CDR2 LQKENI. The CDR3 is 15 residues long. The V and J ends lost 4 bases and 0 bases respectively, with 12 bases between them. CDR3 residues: CASSRGRGSNYGYTF. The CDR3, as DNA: TGTGCCAGCTCACGAGGAAGGGGATCTAACTATGGCTACACCTTC.

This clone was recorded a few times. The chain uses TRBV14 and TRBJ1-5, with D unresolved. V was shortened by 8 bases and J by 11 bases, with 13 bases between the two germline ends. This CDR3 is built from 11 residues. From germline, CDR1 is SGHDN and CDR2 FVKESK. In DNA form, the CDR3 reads TGTGCCAGCGACCCCCAACTAGCCCAGCATTTT. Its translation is CASDPQLAQHF.

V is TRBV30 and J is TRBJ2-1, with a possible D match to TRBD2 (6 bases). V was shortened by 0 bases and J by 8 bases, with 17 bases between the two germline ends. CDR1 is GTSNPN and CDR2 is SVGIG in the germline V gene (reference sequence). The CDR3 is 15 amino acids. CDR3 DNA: TGTGCCTGGAGTGTTGGGGGGTCCCCCGTCCATGAGCAGTTCTTC. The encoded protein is CAWSVGGSPVHEQFF.

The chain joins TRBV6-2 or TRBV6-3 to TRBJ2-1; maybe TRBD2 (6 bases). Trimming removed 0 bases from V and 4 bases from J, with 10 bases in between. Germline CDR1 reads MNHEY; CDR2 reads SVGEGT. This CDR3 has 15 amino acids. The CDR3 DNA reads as TGTGCCAGCAGTTACTCATCGGGGGAATACAATGAGCAGTTCTTC. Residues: CASSYSSGEYNEQFF.

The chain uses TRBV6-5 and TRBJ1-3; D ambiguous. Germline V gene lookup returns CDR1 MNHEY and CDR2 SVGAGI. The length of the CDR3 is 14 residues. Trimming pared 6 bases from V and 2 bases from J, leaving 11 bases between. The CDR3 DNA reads TGTGCCAGCAGAAGCTCCACGCCTGGAAACACCATATATTTT. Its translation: CASRSSTPGNTIYF.

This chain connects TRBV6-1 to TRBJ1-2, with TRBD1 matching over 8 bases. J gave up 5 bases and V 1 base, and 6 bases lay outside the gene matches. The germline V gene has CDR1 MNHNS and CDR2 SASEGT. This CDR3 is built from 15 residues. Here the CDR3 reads CASSEGTGNLYGYTF. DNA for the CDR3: TGTGCCAGCAGTGAAGGGACAGGGAATTTATATGGCTACACCTTC.

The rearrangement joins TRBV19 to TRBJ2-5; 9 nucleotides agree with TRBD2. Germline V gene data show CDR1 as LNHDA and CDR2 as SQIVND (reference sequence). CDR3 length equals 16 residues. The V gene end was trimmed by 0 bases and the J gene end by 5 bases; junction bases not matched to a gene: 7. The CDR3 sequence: CASSIDERGERETQYF. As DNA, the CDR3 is TGTGCCAGTAGTATAGATGAGCGGGGGGAAAGGGAGACCCAGTACTTC.

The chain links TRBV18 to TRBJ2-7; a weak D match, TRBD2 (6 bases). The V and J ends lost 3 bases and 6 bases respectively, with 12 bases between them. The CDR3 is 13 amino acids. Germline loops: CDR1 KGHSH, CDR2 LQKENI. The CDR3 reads CASSPPGGREQYF. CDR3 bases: TGTGCCAGCTCACCCCCTGGAGGGCGCGAGCAGTACTTC.

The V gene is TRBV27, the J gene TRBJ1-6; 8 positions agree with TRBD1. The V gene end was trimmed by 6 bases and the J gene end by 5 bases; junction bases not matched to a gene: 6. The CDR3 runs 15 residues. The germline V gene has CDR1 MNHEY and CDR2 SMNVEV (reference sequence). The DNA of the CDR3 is TGTGCCAGCAGAGAACAGACAGGGGATAATTCACCCCTCCACTTT. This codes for CASREQTGDNSPLHF.

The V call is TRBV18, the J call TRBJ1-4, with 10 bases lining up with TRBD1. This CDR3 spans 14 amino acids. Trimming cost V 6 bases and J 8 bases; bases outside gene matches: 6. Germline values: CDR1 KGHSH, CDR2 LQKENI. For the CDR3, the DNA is TGTGCCAGCTCTCCCGGGACAGGGGAGGAAAAACTGTTTTTT. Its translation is CASSPGTGEEKLFF.

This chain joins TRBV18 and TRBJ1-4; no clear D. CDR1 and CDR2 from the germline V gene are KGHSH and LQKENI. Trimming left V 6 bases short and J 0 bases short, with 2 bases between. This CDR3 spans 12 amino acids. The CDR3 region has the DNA TGTGCCAGCTCCCCAACTAATGAAAAACTGTTTTTT. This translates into CASSPTNEKLFF.

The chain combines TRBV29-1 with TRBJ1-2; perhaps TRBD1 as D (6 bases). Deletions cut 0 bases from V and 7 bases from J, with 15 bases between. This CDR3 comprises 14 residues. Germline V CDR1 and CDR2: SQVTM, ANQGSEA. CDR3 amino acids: CSVEDGTKVGGYTF. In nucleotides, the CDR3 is TGCAGCGTTGAAGATGGGACAAAGGTCGGTGGCTACACCTTC.

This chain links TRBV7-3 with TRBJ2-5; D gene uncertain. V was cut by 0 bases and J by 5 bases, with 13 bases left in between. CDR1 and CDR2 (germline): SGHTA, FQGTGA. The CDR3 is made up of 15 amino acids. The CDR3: CASSLTTNSWETQYF. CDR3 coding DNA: TGTGCCAGCAGCTTAACGACAAACTCTTGGGAGACCCAGTACTTC. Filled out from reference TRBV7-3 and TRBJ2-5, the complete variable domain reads GAGVSQTPSNKVTEKGKYVELRCDPISGHTALYWYRQSLGQGPEFLIYFQGTGAADDSGLPNDRFFAVRPEGSVSTLKIQRTERGDSAVYLCASSLTTNSWETQYFGPGTRLLVL.

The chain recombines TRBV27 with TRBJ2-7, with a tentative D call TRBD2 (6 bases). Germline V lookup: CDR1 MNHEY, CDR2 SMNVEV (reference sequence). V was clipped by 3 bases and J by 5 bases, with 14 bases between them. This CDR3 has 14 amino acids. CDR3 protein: CASSLARGSHEQYF. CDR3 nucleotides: TGTGCCAGCAGTTTGGCCCGGGGGTCCCACGAGCAGTACTTC.

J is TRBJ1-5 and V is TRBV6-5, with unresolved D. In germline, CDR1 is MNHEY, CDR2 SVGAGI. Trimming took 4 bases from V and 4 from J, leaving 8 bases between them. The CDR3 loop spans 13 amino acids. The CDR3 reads CASSFGVNQPQHF. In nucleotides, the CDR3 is TGTGCCAGCAGTTTTGGGGTTAATCAGCCCCAGCATTTT.

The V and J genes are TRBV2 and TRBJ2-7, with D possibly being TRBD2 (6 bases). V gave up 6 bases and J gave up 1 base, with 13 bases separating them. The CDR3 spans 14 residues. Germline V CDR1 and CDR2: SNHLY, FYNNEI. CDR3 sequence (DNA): TGTGCCAGCAGACTCGGGACTGAGTCCTACGAGCAGTACTTC. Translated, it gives CASRLGTESYEQYF.

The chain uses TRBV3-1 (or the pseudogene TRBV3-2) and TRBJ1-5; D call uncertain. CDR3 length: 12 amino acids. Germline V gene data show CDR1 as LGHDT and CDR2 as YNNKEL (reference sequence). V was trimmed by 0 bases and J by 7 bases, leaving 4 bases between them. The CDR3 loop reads CASSQDEQPQHF. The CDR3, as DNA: TGTGCCAGCAGCCAAGATGAGCAGCCCCAGCATTTT.

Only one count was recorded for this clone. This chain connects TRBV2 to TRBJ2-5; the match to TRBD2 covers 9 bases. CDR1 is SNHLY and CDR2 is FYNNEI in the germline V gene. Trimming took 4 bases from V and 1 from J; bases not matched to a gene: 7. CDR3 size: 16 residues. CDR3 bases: TGTGCCAGCAGTGCGCCTAGCGGGACCCTCCAAGAGACCCAGTACTTC. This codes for CASSAPSGTLQETQYF.

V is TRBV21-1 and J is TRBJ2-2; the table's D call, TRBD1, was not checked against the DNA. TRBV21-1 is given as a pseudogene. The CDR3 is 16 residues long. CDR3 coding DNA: TGTGCCAGCAGCAAAAAGACAGGGTCAAGTACCGGGGAGCTGTTTTTT. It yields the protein CASSKKTGSSTGELFF.

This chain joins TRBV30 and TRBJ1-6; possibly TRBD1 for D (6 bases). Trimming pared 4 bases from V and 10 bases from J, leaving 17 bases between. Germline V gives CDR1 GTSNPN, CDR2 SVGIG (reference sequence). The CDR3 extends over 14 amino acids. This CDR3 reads CAWNPWDTKSPLHF. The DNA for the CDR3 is TGTGCCTGGAATCCCTGGGACACAAAATCACCCCTCCACTTT.

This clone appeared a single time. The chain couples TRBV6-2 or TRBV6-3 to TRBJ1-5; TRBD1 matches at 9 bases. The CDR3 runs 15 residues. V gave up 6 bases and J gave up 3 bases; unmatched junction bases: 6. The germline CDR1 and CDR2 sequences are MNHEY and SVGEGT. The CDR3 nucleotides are TGTGCCAGCAGCGGCGGGACAGGGTACAATCAGCCCCAGCATTTT. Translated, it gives CASSGGTGYNQPQHF.